The 8 T cell receptor beta chains below come from one sample, sequenced in a study of OX40 agonist ivuxolimab in advanced cancers. Repertoires were generated with immunoSEQ multiplex PCR, while TCRdb's copy carries only in-frame clones and drops some. The data hold 70,000 or so clones, with 75% to 90% observed a single time. Sequences were derived from CD4+ or CD8+ T cells sorted from blood, sampled in a trial of the OX40 agonist ivuxolimab. Source of these receptors: an adult with an advanced solid tumor such as melanoma, head and neck, liver or kidney cancer.

The chain links TRBV2 to TRBJ1-4; perhaps TRBD1 as D (5 bases). This CDR3 comprises 12 residues. V was pared by 8 bases and J by 7 bases, with 11 bases between. The germline CDR1 and CDR2 sequences are SNHLY and FYNNEI. In DNA, the CDR3 is TGTGCCAGCGATTCGGGGGGTGAAAAACTGTTTTTT. It specifies CASDSGGEKLFF.

In this sample, this clone turned up once. The chain recombines TRBV30 with TRBJ1-3; no firm D call. This CDR3 spans 14 amino acids. V was cut by 2 bases and J by 2 bases, with 10 bases left in between. Germline V lookup: CDR1 GTSNPN, CDR2 SVGIG (reference sequence). In nucleotides, the CDR3 is TGTGCCTGGAGTCCGACTAGTCCTGGAAACACCATATATTTT. Translation gives CAWSPTSPGNTIYF.

The rearrangement uses TRBV5-1 and TRBJ1-4; D possibly corresponds to TRBD1 (6 bases). Germline V lookup: CDR1 SGHRS, CDR2 YFSETQ. The CDR3 covers 15 residues. Trimming removed 4 bases from V and 5 bases from J, with 15 bases in between. CDR3 protein: CASSDETRGNEKLFF. In DNA, the CDR3 is TGCGCCAGCAGCGACGAGACCAGGGGCAATGAAAAACTGTTTTTT.

There are a few counts of this clone. The CDR3 nucleotides are TGTGCCAGTAGTATGCAGGGGCCAAACAATCAGCCCCAGCATTTT. Translating gives CASSMQGPNNQPQHF. The chain is built from TRBV19 and TRBJ1-5; weak D call: TRBD1 (6 bases). CDR1 LNHDA and CDR2 SQIVND come from the germline V gene (reference sequence). The CDR3 contains 15 residues. With 3 bases removed from V and 3 bases from J, the gap between germline ends came to 12 bases.

This chain links TRBV6-1 with TRBJ1-4; the D is unclear. The germline gives CDR1 MNHNS, CDR2 SASEGT. The CDR3 extends over 13 amino acids. With 5 bases removed from V and 8 bases from J, the gap between germline ends came to 12 bases. The CDR3 loop is CASSLETGEKLFF. CDR3 DNA: TGTGCCAGCAGTCTAGAGACTGGCGAAAAACTGTTTTTT.

The chain is built from TRBV6-1 and TRBJ2-4; 9 nucleotides line up with TRBD1. Trimming at V came to 4 bases and at J to 8 bases, leaving 3 bases not matched to a gene. This CDR3 is 13 amino acids long. In germline, CDR1 is MNHNS, CDR2 SASEGT. The CDR3 protein is CASSADRGDIQYF. The CDR3 DNA reads as TGTGCCAGCAGTGCGGACAGGGGTGACATTCAGTACTTC.

This chain uses TRBV2 with TRBJ1-3; D ambiguous. Trimming removed 1 base from V and 0 bases from J, with 7 bases in between. CDR3 size: 15 residues. Germline V lookup: CDR1 SNHLY, CDR2 FYNNEI. CDR3 amino acids: CASSEVRFSGNTIYF. Written as DNA, the CDR3 is TGTGCCAGCAGTGAAGTCAGATTCTCTGGAAACACCATATATTTT.

The rearrangement uses TRBV7-8 and TRBJ1-1, with D perhaps matching TRBD1 (6 bases). CDR1 is SGHVS, CDR2 FQNEAQ, per germline. The V gene lost 5 bases and the J gene lost 1 base, with 14 bases spanning the gap. The CDR3 is made up of 15 amino acids. CDR3 DNA: TGTGCCAGCAGCCTAAATCAGGGGACGAACACTGAAGCTTTCTTT. Its translation: CASSLNQGTNTEAFF.